Listed here are 28 T cell receptor beta chains from one sample, sequenced in a study of human T cells and chemical hapten exposure. From the RACE reads, TCRdb called clonotypes with MiXCR, one entry per CDR3 protein. The sample contains 57,000 or so distinct CDR3 sequences, approximately 10% of which appear only once. As to time point: pre-sensitization, week 0. Indicated treatment: therapeutic diphenylcyclopropenone sensitization with weekly scalp DPC. The sample in question was whole blood, obtained in connection with sensitization to the hapten diphenylcyclopropenone (DPC). The receptors here all came from a middle-aged woman with alopecia areata. Some clones in this sample may be carry-over from other donors' samples.

Ten or more counts support this clonotype. The V and J genes are TRBV9 and TRBJ1-2, with 7 bases aligning to TRBD1. The CDR3 sequence is 15 residues long. V lost 3 bases to trimming and J lost 7 bases; unmatched junction nucleotides: 12. CDR1 and CDR2 (germline): SGDLS, YYNGEE. In DNA, the CDR3 is TGTGCCAGCAGCGCCGAGGACAGGTTTCACGCTGGCTACACCTTC. Translating it yields CASSAEDRFHAGYTF.

The V and J genes are TRBV27 and TRBJ2-5, with 7 bases lining up with TRBD2. The CDR3 covers 14 residues. V shed 6 bases, J shed 4 bases, and the junction held 8 bases outside the gene matches. CDR1 is MNHEY and CDR2 is SMNVEV in the germline V gene (reference sequence). CDR3 DNA: TGTGCCAGCAGCCGGACCCCGGGGGGAGAGACCCAGTACTTC. It translates to CASSRTPGGETQYF.

This clonotype was counted at least ten times. V usage is TRBV7-3 and J usage is TRBJ2-2, with TRBD1 matching 8 bases. Germline trimming cut 5 bases from V and 1 base from J; bases unmatched to any gene: 6. The CDR3 loop spans 16 amino acids. The V gene's germline CDR1 is SGHTA and CDR2 FQGTGA. Here the CDR3 reads CASSLRGTGNTGELFF. The CDR3 nucleotides are TGTGCCAGCAGCCTCCGAGGGACAGGGAACACCGGGGAGCTGTTTTTT.

This rearrangement joins TRBV12-3 or TRBV12-4 to TRBJ2-1; D uncertain. The V end lost 4 bases, the J end lost 5 bases, and 18 bases lay between the germline ends. The length of the CDR3 is 16 residues. CDR3 sequence: CASSSKARPPHNEQFF. The DNA of the CDR3 is TGTGCCAGCAGTTCCAAAGCGCGCCCGCCGCACAATGAGCAGTTCTTC.

This clonotype is labeled medium-sized. The genes are TRBV10-3 and TRBJ1-1, with D maybe TRBD1 (6 bases). The germline V and J ends were trimmed by 2 bases and 6 bases, with 19 bases remaining between them. The CDR3 loop spans 16 amino acids. Germline assignment: CDR1 ENHRY and CDR2 SYGVKD. The CDR3 loop is CAISERKGGPGSEAFF. Written as DNA, the CDR3 is TGTGCCATCAGTGAGAGAAAGGGGGGCCCCGGCTCTGAAGCTTTCTTT.

This clonotype was found many times. The J gene is TRBJ1-1, the V gene TRBV11-3, with D possibly matching TRBD1 (5 bases). The V and J ends lost 2 bases and 3 bases respectively, with 10 bases between them. The CDR3 consists of 14 residues. In germline, CDR1 is SGHNT, CDR2 YENEEA. Here the CDR3 reads CASSLNRFDTEAFF. The CDR3 region has the DNA TGTGCCAGCAGCTTAAACAGGTTCGACACTGAAGCTTTCTTT.

The rearrangement uses TRBV19 and TRBJ2-2; 8 nucleotides agree with TRBD1. The germline gives CDR1 LNHDA, CDR2 SQIVND (reference sequence). The CDR3 runs 15 residues. The V segment lost 4 bases and the J segment 4 bases; nucleotides outside the gene matches: 5. CDR3 DNA: TGTGCCAGTAGTAGATCAGGGGGCGTCACCGGGGAGCTGTTTTTT. As protein: CASSRSGGVTGELFF.

This clonotype was seen many times. The chain carries TRBV7-9 and TRBJ1-5; D not resolved. V gave up 1 base and J gave up 5 bases, with 6 bases separating them. Germline values: CDR1 SEHNR, CDR2 FQNEAQ (reference sequence). CDR3 size: 13 residues. CDR3 nucleotides: TGTGCCAGCAGCTTAGGCCGGGATCAGCCCCAGCATTTT. As protein: CASSLGRDQPQHF.

This clonotype was recorded many times. This rearrangement joins TRBV5-4 to TRBJ1-1, with D tentatively TRBD1 (5 bases). The CDR3 totals 15 residues. Germline-derived CDR1 and CDR2 are SGHNT and YYREEE (reference sequence). With 2 bases removed from V and 3 bases from J, the gap between germline ends came to 14 bases. For the CDR3, the DNA is TGTGCCAGCAGCTTACAAACACAGGCCGACACTGAAGCTTTCTTT. This sequence encodes CASSLQTQADTEAFF.

This clonotype was counted ten times or more. The chain links TRBV20-1 to TRBJ2-4, with 8 bases fitting TRBD2. This CDR3 region has 16 residues. With 0 bases clipped from V and 4 bases from J, the junction kept 8 bases outside the gene matches. Germline values: CDR1 DFQATT, CDR2 SNEGSKA (reference sequence). This chain's CDR3 is CSARDRVVAGKNIQYF. The CDR3 coding sequence is TGCAGTGCTAGAGATAGGGTAGTAGCGGGAAAAAACATTCAGTACTTC.

The chain recombines TRBV12-3 or TRBV12-4 with TRBJ1-1; the D gene is possibly TRBD1 (5 bases). This CDR3 spans 13 amino acids. V lost 6 bases and J 5 bases, leaving 13 bases between the germline ends. The CDR3 spells CASSPGPLTEAFF. DNA for the CDR3: TGTGCCAGCAGCCCGGGGCCACTGACTGAAGCTTTCTTT.

V usage is TRBV6-5 and J usage is TRBJ2-1; the D call may be TRBD1 or TRBD2 (5 bases each). Trimming pared 6 bases from V and 2 bases from J, leaving 8 bases between. This CDR3 spans 13 amino acids. CDR1 and CDR2 from the germline V gene are MNHEY and SVGAGI. CDR3 sequence (DNA): TGTGCCAGCAGGGGACGAACCTACAATGAGCAGTTCTTC. Amino acid sequence: CASRGRTYNEQFF.

This clonotype came up many times. V is TRBV7-2 and J is TRBJ2-5; possibly TRBD1 or TRBD2 for D (5 bases each). V was trimmed by 6 bases and J by 1 base, leaving 9 bases between them. Germline CDR1 SGHTA, CDR2 FQGNSA. The CDR3 totals 13 residues. Here the CDR3 DNA reads TGTGCCAGCAGTTATGGGGGCCAAGAGACCCAGTACTTC. Its translation is CASSYGGQETQYF.

This clonotype was seen ten or more times. This sequence joins TRBV4-3 and TRBJ2-5, with D uncertain. CDR1 LGHNA and CDR2 YSLEER come from the germline V gene. V lost 0 bases to trimming and J lost 7 bases, with 18 bases between them. The CDR3 is made up of 16 amino acids. DNA of the CDR3: TGCGCCAGCAGCCAAGACTTCTCCGGCTTAATGGTGACCCAGTACTTC. It codes for CASSQDFSGLMVTQYF.

A word on this clonotype: One base away lies a much larger clone, so this may be a sequencing read error. In DNA form, the CDR3 reads TGTGCCGGCAGCCAATCTTTCCTGGGACAGCCCCAGCATTTT. Residues: CAGSQSFLGQPQHF. The J gene is TRBJ1-5, the V gene TRBV3-1; D is ambiguous. The CDR3 covers 14 residues. Germline V gives CDR1 LGHDT, CDR2 YNNKEL (reference sequence).

The rearrangement joins TRBV7-6 to TRBJ1-1; perhaps TRBD1 as D (6 bases). V was clipped by 5 bases and J by 5 bases, with 21 bases between them. The CDR3 contains 16 residues. Germline values: CDR1 SGHVS, CDR2 FNYEAQ. The CDR3 is CASSPAWRQGRTEAFF. CDR3 sequence (DNA): TGTGCCAGCAGCCCTGCGTGGCGGCAGGGGAGGACTGAAGCTTTCTTT.

Remarks on this clonotype: One end of the junction does not line up with germline, which may come from a read error. The chain carries TRBV19 and TRBJ2-7; tentatively, D is TRBD1 or TRBD2 (5 bases each). The CDR3 has 15 residues. Looked up from germline, CDR1 is LNHDA and CDR2 is SQIVND (reference sequence). This chain's CDR3 is CASSSPGAGNPRYHF. The CDR3 DNA follows: TGTGCCAGTAGTTCCCCCGGGGCAGGGAACCCCCGGTATCACTTC.

The sample holds many counts of this clonotype. This chain uses TRBV6-2 or TRBV6-3 with TRBJ2-7, with 7 bases fitting TRBD2. Per the germline V gene, CDR1 is MNHEY and CDR2 is SVGEGT. Trimming at V came to 2 bases and at J to 3 bases, leaving 4 bases not matched to a gene. CDR3 length: 14 residues. The CDR3, as DNA: TGTGCCAGCAGTTACGAGCGGGGATACTACGAGCAGTACTTC. Its protein is CASSYERGYYEQYF.

At least ten counts were recorded for this clonotype. The J gene is TRBJ1-5, the V gene TRBV28, with D possibly TRBD1 on 5 matching bases. V was pared by 10 bases and J by 5 bases, with 21 bases between. This CDR3 has 15 amino acids. Germline CDR1 reads MDHEN; CDR2 reads SYDVKM. This chain's CDR3 is CATRAGDVQDQPQHF. Written as DNA, the CDR3 is TGTGCCACCCGGGCGGGGGACGTTCAGGATCAGCCCCAGCATTTT.

The CDR3 spells CASSGGQGGYQTQYF. CDR3 nucleotides: TGTGCCAGCAGCGGGGGACAAGGGGGTTATCAGACCCAGTACTTC. The chain recombines TRBV9 with TRBJ2-5; perhaps TRBD1 as D (6 bases). With 3 bases removed from V and 6 bases from J, the gap between germline ends came to 18 bases. The CDR3 sequence is 15 residues long. Germline lookup yields CDR1 SGDLS and CDR2 YYNGEE. Using reference TRBV9 and TRBJ2-5 for the parts outside the CDR3, the full variable domain is DSGVTQTPKHLITATGQRVTLRCSPRSGDLSVYWYQQSLDQGLQFLIQYYNGEERAKGNILERFSAQQFPDLHSELNLSSLELGDSALYFCASSGGQGGYQTQYFGPGTRLLVL.

This clonotype occurred a few times. V is TRBV7-2 and J is TRBJ2-7; perhaps TRBD1 as D (6 bases). The CDR3 is 14 amino acids. Trimming pared 0 bases from V and 2 bases from J, leaving 8 bases between. The germline V gene encodes CDR1 SGHTA and CDR2 FQGNSA. The CDR3 spells CASSLAGGPYEQYF. The CDR3 DNA is TGTGCCAGCAGCTTAGCTGGGGGCCCCTACGAGCAGTACTTC.

The V and J genes are TRBV7-2 and TRBJ1-2; D is perhaps TRBD1 (5 bases). Trimming left V 1 base short and J 4 bases short, with 13 bases between. The CDR3 is 15 residues long. Germline V gives CDR1 SGHTA, CDR2 FQGNSA. CDR3 nucleotides: TGTGCCAGCAGCTTAGTGATTCGGGACGGCTATGGCTACACCTTC. Protein: CASSLVIRDGYGYTF.

As regards this clonotype: A much larger clone is a single base away; this may be a read error. J is TRBJ1-6 and V is TRBV5-4, with D maybe TRBD1 (5 bases). CDR1 is SGHNT, CDR2 YYREEE, per germline (reference sequence). The V end was cut by 1 base, the J end by 6 bases, with 11 bases between. The CDR3 covers 15 residues. The CDR3, as DNA: TGTGCCAGCAGCTTGCAAGGGACCGGTAATTCACCCCTCCACTTT. Translating gives CASSLQGTGNSPLHF.

This chain links TRBV9 with TRBJ2-2; no firm D call. The CDR3 consists of 14 residues. CDR1 is SGDLS and CDR2 is YYNGEE in the germline V gene. V lost 3 bases and J 5 bases, leaving 11 bases between the germline ends. The CDR3 region is CASSAPPGTGELFF. Written as DNA, the CDR3 is TGTGCCAGCAGCGCTCCTCCGGGTACCGGGGAGCTGTTTTTT.

This clonotype was observed many times. The chain joins TRBV27 to TRBJ1-5; D is possibly TRBD1 (6 bases). Trimming took off 5 bases at V and 2 bases at J, with 16 bases between the two ends. Germline V gene sequence: CDR1 MNHEY, CDR2 SMNVEV (reference sequence). The CDR3 runs 16 residues. The CDR3 protein is CASSTAGGRGNQPQHF. The CDR3 nucleotides are TGTGCCAGCAGTACCGCCGGGGGGCGAGGCAATCAGCCCCAGCATTTT.

This clonotype was observed a few times. V gene TRBV29-1 combines with J gene TRBJ2-1; 7 bases agree with TRBD2. Per germline, CDR1 SQVTM and CDR2 ANQGSEA. The CDR3 runs to 13 residues. V dropped 6 bases and J dropped 6; count of bases not matched to a gene: 8. CDR3 amino acids: CSVPGLDLNEQFF. CDR3 sequence (DNA): TGCAGCGTCCCCGGACTAGACCTCAATGAGCAGTTCTTC.

This clonotype occurred a few times. V and J are TRBV5-1 and TRBJ2-2; 7 bases fit TRBD1. CDR1 and CDR2 (germline): SGHRS, YFSETQ. The V gene end was trimmed by 1 base and the J gene end by 4 bases; junction bases not matched to a gene: 4. CDR3 length: 15 residues. Here the CDR3 reads CASSLIEGATGELFF. For the CDR3, the DNA is TGCGCCAGCAGCTTGATCGAGGGGGCCACCGGGGAGCTGTTTTTT.

This clonotype showed up many times. The gene calls are TRBV27 and TRBJ2-3, with D possibly TRBD1 on 5 matching bases. The CDR3 consists of 15 residues. Trimming took off 7 bases at V and 2 bases at J, with 16 bases between the two ends. The germline V gene has CDR1 MNHEY and CDR2 SMNVEV (reference sequence). This CDR3 reads CASTLQGFPTDTQYF. CDR3 bases: TGTGCCAGCACTCTCCAGGGATTCCCCACAGATACGCAGTATTTT.